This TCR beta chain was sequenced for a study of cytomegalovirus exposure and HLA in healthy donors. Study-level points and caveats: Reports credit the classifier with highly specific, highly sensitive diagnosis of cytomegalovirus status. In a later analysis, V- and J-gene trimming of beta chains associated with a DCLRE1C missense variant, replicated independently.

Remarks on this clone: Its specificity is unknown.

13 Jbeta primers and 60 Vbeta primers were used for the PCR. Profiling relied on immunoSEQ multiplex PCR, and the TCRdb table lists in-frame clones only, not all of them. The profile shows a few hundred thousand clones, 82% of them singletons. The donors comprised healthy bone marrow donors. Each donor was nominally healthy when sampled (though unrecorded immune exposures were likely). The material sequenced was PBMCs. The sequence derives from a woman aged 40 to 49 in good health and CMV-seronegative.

Here the CDR3 reads CAISGSTGGRNEQFF. The CDR3 bases are TGTGCCATCAGTGGGTCGACGGGGGGGCGGAATGAGCAGTTCTTC. The chain has TRBV10-3 and TRBJ2-1; 8 nucleotides agree with TRBD2. Losses at the gene ends were 4 bases for V and 7 bases for J; bases not matched to a gene: 9. Germline V lookup: CDR1 ENHRY, CDR2 SYGVKD. The length of the CDR3 is 15 residues.